The 16 T cell receptor beta chains listed next were all sequenced from one sample in a study of T-cell memory formation after mild COVID-19. TCRdb recomputed calls from the 5' RACE reads with MiXCR, one row per CDR3 protein. Of roughly 150,000 distinct CDR3 sequences in the sample, about 15% were seen once. Sequencing input: PBMCs or a T cell subset sorted from them (not recorded which). The receptor set was obtained from an adult woman who had mild COVID-19 (a few samples of this study predate the infection). Cell type and time point are not known.

This rearrangement joins TRBV5-1 to TRBJ2-1; TRBD2 matches at 8 bases. This CDR3 is 15 amino acids long. The trim removed 2 bases at V and 4 bases at J, leaving 5 bases unmatched. CDR1 is SGHRS and CDR2 is YFSETQ in the germline V gene. CDR3 nucleotide sequence: TGCGCCAGCAGCTTACTAGCGGACCTATACAATGAGCAGTTCTTC. This sequence encodes CASSLLADLYNEQFF.

The J gene is TRBJ2-1, the V gene TRBV7-2, with 10 bases aligning to TRBD1. V gave up 4 bases and J gave up 5 bases; unmatched junction bases: 8. The CDR3 totals 16 residues. Per the germline V gene, CDR1 is SGHTA and CDR2 is FQGNSA. CDR3 loop: CASSSYRDRGNNEQFF. The CDR3 nucleotides are TGTGCCAGCAGCTCCTACCGGGACAGGGGAAACAATGAGCAGTTCTTC.

As for this clonotype: Germline is not matched at one junction end, which may reflect a read error. The gene calls are TRBV6-5 and TRBJ1-1; D is unclear. CDR1 is MNHEY, CDR2 SVGAGI, per germline. CDR3 length equals 13 residues. CDR3 residues: CDSSYSYSTEAFF. In DNA form, the CDR3 reads TGTGACAGCAGTTACAGTTATAGCACTGAAGCTTTCTTT.

This sequence joins TRBV9 and TRBJ2-2; TRBD1 matches at 9 bases. This CDR3 has 16 residues. V gave up 4 bases and J gave up 3 bases; unmatched junction bases: 7. CDR1 SGDLS and CDR2 YYNGEE come from the germline V gene. CDR3 amino acids: CASSPRTGVDTGELFF. Written as DNA, the CDR3 is TGTGCCAGCAGCCCCCGGACAGGGGTCGACACCGGGGAGCTGTTTTTT. The variable domain in full, with the rest retrieved from reference TRBV9 and TRBJ2-2, is DSGVTQTPKHLITATGQRVTLRCSPRSGDLSVYWYQQSLDQGLQFLIQYYNGEERAKGNILERFSAQQFPDLHSELNLSSLELGDSALYFCASSPRTGVDTGELFFGEGSRLTVL.

This clonotype has just a few counts. V gene TRBV4-3 combines with J gene TRBJ2-7; 11 bases match TRBD1. Germline CDR1 reads LGHNA; CDR2 reads YSLEER. The CDR3 has 16 amino acids. J was trimmed by 5 bases and V by 3 bases; bases with no gene match: 9. In DNA form, the CDR3 reads TGCGCCAGCAGCCACTTAACCGGGACAGGGGGTGACGAGCAGTACTTC. Translation: CASSHLTGTGGDEQYF.

V is TRBV7-9 and J is TRBJ1-1; 7 bases map to TRBD1. Per germline, CDR1 SEHNR and CDR2 FQNEAQ (reference sequence). V dropped 3 bases and J dropped 5; count of bases not matched to a gene: 6. The CDR3 is made up of 14 amino acids. The DNA for the CDR3 is TGTGCCAGCAGCTTTCAGGGGGGAAGAACTGAAGCTTTCTTT. Translated, it gives CASSFQGGRTEAFF.

This sequence joins TRBV7-6 and TRBJ1-1; D is perhaps TRBD1 (5 bases). V was clipped by 5 bases and J by 3 bases, with 22 bases between them. The CDR3 spans 17 residues. The V gene's germline CDR1 is SGHVS and CDR2 FNYEAQ. CDR3 DNA sequence: TGTGCCAGCAGCCCCGGAGGGGCAGGGTTCGGGGACACTGAAGCTTTCTTT. This encodes CASSPGGAGFGDTEAFF.

This clonotype was picked up one time. The chain joins TRBV6-1 to TRBJ2-6; perhaps D is TRBD1 or TRBD2 (7 bases each). V was clipped by 1 base and J by 7 bases, with 20 bases between them. The CDR3 runs to 18 residues. Germline V gene sequence: CDR1 MNHNS, CDR2 SASEGT. CDR3 protein: CASSEERQGGGGANVLTF. In nucleotides, the CDR3 is TGTGCCAGCAGTGAAGAGAGGCAGGGGGGGGGTGGAGCCAACGTCCTGACTTTC.

The chain joins TRBV6-2 or TRBV6-3 to TRBJ2-3; weak D call: TRBD2 (6 bases). The CDR3 contains 15 residues. The ends were cut back, 4 bases at V and 2 bases at J, with 13 bases in the middle. CDR1 MNHEY and CDR2 SVGEGT come from the germline V gene. The CDR3 coding sequence is TGTGCCAGCAGTTCCGCGGGGCCCCACACAGATACGCAGTATTTT. Translating it yields CASSSAGPHTDTQYF.

This clonotype was seen a few times. The V call is TRBV20-1, the J call TRBJ2-5; D unclear. The CDR3 sequence is 16 residues long. The germline CDR1 and CDR2 sequences are DFQATT and SNEGSKA (reference sequence). Trimming took 0 bases from V and 0 from J, leaving 14 bases between them. In DNA, the CDR3 is TGCAGTGCTAGAGATCCCTGGGCGGACGACCAAGAGACCCAGTACTTC. Translated: CSARDPWADDQETQYF.

CDR3 DNA sequence: TGCGCCAGCAGCCAAGGTGGACGGTACGCCGTTGAAGCTTTCTTT. Protein sequence: CASSQGGRYAVEAFF. This chain connects TRBV4-1 to TRBJ1-1; no definite D call. The V gene lost 1 base and the J gene lost 7 bases, with 16 bases spanning the gap. Germline values: CDR1 MGHRA, CDR2 YSYEKL. The CDR3 runs 15 residues.

There are many counts of this clonotype. CDR3 residues: CASTTGQRDNEQFF. The CDR3 DNA reads TGTGCCAGCACGACGGGACAGAGGGACAATGAGCAGTTCTTC. This chain joins TRBV12-3 or TRBV12-4 and TRBJ2-1; 7 bases line up with TRBD1. J gave up 5 bases and V 7 bases, and 8 bases lay outside the gene matches. This CDR3 contains 14 residues.

This chain links TRBV24-1 with TRBJ2-7; possible D gene TRBD1, 6 bases. CDR1 KGHDR and CDR2 SFDVKD come from the germline V gene. The CDR3 extends over 13 amino acids. V was cut by 6 bases and J by 2 bases, with 10 bases left in between. CDR3 in DNA: TGTGCCACCAGTTCACAGGGAACCTACGAGCAGTACTTC. Amino acids: CATSSQGTYEQYF.

V and J are TRBV5-4 and TRBJ2-1; 9 bases are shared with TRBD2. V was pared by 0 bases and J by 6 bases, with 10 bases of the junction left unmatched. Germline CDR1 SGHNT, CDR2 YYREEE (reference sequence). This CDR3 contains 17 residues. The DNA of the CDR3 is TGTGCCAGCAGCTTGGGCTCCCTAGCGGGAAGGGGCAATGAGCAGTTCTTC. This codes for CASSLGSLAGRGNEQFF.

This chain uses TRBV6-1 with TRBJ2-7; 9 bases align to TRBD2. After removal of 2 bases from V and 1 base from J, the junction contained 3 bases not matched to a gene. The germline V gene has CDR1 MNHNS and CDR2 SASEGT. The CDR3 runs 15 residues. CDR3 nucleotides: TGTGCCAGCAGTGAATCGCTAGCGGGGTCCTACGAGCAGTACTTC. Residues: CASSESLAGSYEQYF.

The J gene is TRBJ2-7, the V gene TRBV7-3, with a tentative D call TRBD1 (6 bases). CDR1 SGHTA and CDR2 FQGTGA come from the germline V gene. V lost 4 bases, J lost 8 bases, and 15 bases lay in between. CDR3 size: 13 residues. The CDR3, as DNA: TGTGCCAGCAGCTCCCTGGGACACACCAAGCAGTACTTC. Amino acids: CASSSLGHTKQYF.